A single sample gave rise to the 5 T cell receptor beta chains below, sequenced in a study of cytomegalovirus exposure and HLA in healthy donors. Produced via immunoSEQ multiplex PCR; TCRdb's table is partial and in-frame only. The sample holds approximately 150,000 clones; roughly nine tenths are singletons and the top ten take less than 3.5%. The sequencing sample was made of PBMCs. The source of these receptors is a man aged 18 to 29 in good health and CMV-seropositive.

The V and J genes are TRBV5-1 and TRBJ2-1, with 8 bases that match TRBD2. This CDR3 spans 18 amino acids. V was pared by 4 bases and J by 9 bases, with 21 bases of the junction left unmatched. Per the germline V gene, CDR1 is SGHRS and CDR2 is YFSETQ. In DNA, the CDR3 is TGCGCCAGCAGCACCTCCGGGAGGAACAGCCCACGGGGGGGTGAGCAGTTCTTC. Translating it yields CASSTSGRNSPRGGEQFF. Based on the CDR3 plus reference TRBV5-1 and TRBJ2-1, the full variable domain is KAGVTQTPRYLIKTRGQQVTLSCSPISGHRSVSWYQQTPGQGLQFLFEYFSETQRNKGNFPGRFSGRQFSNSRSEMNVSTLELGDSALYLCASSTSGRNSPRGGEQFFGPGTRLTVL.

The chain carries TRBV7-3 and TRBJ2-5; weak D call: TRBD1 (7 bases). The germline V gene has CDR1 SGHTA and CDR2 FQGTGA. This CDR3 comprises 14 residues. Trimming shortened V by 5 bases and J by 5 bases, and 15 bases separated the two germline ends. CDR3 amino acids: CASSSGGGGETQYF. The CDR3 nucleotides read TGTGCCAGCAGCAGTGGAGGGGGCGGTGAGACCCAGTACTTC.

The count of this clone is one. As DNA, the CDR3 is TGTGCCAGCAGTGAGTCGACAGGGCCCTACGAGCAGTACTTC. Amino acid sequence: CASSESTGPYEQYF. V is TRBV2 and J is TRBJ2-7; TRBD1 aligns across 7 bases. CDR3 size: 14 residues. Germline V gene sequence: CDR1 SNHLY, CDR2 FYNNEI. Trimming removed 3 bases from V and 2 bases from J; junction bases left unmatched: 4. The whole variable domain, remainder taken from reference TRBV2 and TRBJ2-7, is EPEVTQTPSHQVTQMGQEVILRCVPISNHLYFYWYRQILGQKVEFLVSFYNNEISEKSEIFDDQFSVERPDGSNFTLKIRSTKLEDSAMYFCASSESTGPYEQYFGPGTRLTVT.

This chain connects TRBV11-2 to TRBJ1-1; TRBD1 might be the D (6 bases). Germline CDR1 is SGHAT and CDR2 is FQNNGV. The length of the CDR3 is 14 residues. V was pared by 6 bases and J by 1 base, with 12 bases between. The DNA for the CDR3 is TGTGCCAGCAGGGGGGCGTGGAGGAACACTGAAGCTTTCTTT. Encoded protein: CASRGAWRNTEAFF.

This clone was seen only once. In DNA, the CDR3 is TGCAGCGTTGATATTTCGGTTTTGGGTAGCGGCTACACCTTC. As protein: CSVDISVLGSGYTF. The V gene is TRBV29-1, the J gene TRBJ1-2, with D hard to call. V lost 3 bases, J lost 8 bases, and 19 bases lay in between. The V gene's germline CDR1 is SQVTM and CDR2 ANQGSEA. The CDR3 runs 14 residues. The full variable domain, its missing parts supplied by reference TRBV29-1 and TRBJ1-2, is SAVISQKPSRDICQRGTSLTIQCQVDSQVTMMFWYRQQPGQSLTLIATANQGSEATYESGFVIDKFPISRPNLTFSTLTVSNMSPEDSSIYLCSVDISVLGSGYTFGSGTRLTVV.